This section outlines one TCR beta chain sequence together with its context. Its antigen is unknown. The CDR3 is made up of 16 amino acids. Germline-derived CDR1 and CDR2 are SGHVS and FNYEAQ. V shed 5 bases, J shed 4 bases, and the junction held 7 bases outside the gene matches. This entry belongs to a study of glioma-infiltrating T cells. Notes on the study in general: CDR3 overlap between tissue and blood was very small. Above-expected tissue-blood divergence occurred in all gliomas, most in low-grade ones.

TCR alpha and beta CDR3 regions were amplified from RNA using iRepertoire nested multiplex PCR. Tissue mRNA or PBMC total RNA, roughly 100-400 ng, went into one-step reverse transcription and amplification. MiXCR, run by TCRdb on the multiplex PCR reads, gives a single entry per CDR3 protein. This table has about 200,000 distinct CDR3 sequences, around 32% appearing once. The source of this sequence is a human donor with low-grade glioma or glioblastoma, undergoing nonglioma brain surgery, or in good health (not recorded which). The V call is TRBV7-6, the J call TRBJ2-5; TRBD2 agrees at 13 bases. The material sequenced was glioma tissue, nonneoplastic brain tissue, or PBMCs (not recorded which). The CDR3 DNA reads TGTGCCAGCAGCACCGGGACTAGCGGGACCAGAGAGACCCAGTACTTC. Translation: CASSTGTSGTRETQYF.